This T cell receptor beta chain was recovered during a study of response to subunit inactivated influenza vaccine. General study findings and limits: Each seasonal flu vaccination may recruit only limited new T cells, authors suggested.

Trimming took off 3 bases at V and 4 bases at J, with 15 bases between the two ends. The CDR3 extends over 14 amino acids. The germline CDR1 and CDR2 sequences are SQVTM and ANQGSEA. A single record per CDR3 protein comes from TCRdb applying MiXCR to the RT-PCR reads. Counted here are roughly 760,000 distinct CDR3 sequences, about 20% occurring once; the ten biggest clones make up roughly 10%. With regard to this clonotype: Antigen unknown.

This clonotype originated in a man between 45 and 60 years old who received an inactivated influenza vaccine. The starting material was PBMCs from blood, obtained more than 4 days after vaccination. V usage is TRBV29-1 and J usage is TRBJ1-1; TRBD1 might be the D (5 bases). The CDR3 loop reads CSVERGGRATEAFF. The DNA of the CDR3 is TGCAGCGTTGAGCGGGGGGGTAGGGCCACTGAAGCTTTCTTT.